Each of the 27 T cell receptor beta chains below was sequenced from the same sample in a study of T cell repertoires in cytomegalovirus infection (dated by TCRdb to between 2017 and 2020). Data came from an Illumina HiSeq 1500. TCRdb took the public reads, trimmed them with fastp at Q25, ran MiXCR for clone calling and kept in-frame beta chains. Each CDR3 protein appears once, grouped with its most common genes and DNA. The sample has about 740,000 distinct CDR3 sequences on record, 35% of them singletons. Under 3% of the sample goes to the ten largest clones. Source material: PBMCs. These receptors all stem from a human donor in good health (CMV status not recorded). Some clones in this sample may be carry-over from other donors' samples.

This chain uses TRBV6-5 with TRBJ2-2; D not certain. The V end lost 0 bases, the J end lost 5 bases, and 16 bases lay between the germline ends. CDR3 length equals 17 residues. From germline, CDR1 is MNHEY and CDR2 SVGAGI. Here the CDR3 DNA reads TGTGCCAGCAGTTACTCGAAGCTTTGGGCGGATACCGGGGAGCTGTTTTTT. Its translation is CASSYSKLWADTGELFF.

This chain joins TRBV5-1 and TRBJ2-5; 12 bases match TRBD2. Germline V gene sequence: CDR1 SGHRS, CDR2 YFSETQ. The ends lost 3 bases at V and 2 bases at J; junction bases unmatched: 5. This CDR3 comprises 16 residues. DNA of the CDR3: TGCGCCAGCAGCTCCTTGACTAGCGGGAGACAAGAGACCCAGTACTTC. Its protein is CASSSLTSGRQETQYF.

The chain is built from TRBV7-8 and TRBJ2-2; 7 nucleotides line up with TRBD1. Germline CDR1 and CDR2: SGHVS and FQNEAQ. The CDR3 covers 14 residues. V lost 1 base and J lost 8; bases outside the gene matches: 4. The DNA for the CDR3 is TGTGCCAGCAGCTTAGTTCGGGGACAGGGGGAGCTGTTTTTT. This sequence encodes CASSLVRGQGELFF.

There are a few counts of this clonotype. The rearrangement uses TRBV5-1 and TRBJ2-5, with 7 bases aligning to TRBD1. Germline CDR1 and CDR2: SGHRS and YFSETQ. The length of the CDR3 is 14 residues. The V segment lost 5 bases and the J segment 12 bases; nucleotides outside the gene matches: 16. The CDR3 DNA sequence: TGCGCCAGCAGACTCGGACAGGCCAAGAGTCGGGAGTACTTC. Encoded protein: CASRLGQAKSREYF.

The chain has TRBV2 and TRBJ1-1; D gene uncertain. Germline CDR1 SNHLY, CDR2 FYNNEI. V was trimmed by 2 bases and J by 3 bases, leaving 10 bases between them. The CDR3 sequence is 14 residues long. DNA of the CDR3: TGTGCCAGCAGTGAACGGGTTAGAGACACTGAAGCTTTCTTT. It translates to CASSERVRDTEAFF.

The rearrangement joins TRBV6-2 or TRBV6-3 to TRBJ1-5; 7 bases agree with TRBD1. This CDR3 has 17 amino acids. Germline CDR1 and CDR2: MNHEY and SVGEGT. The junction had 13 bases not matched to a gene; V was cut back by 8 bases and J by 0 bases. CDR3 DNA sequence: TGTGCCAGCTCGGAGAGGGGGCCGCTGTCTAGCAATCAGCCCCAGCATTTT. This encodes CASSERGPLSSNQPQHF.

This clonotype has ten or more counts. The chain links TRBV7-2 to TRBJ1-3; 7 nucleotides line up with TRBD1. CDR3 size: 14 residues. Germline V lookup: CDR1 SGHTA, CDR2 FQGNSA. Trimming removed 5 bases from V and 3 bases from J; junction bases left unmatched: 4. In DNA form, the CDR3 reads TGTGCCAGCAGCCAACAGGGGTTTGGAAACACCATATATTTT. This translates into CASSQQGFGNTIYF.

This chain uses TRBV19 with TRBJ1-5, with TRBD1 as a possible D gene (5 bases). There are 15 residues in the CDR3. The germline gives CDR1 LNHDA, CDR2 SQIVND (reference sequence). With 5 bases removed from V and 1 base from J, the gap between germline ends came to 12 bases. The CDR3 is CASSGLGTSNQPQHF. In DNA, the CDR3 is TGTGCCAGTAGTGGTCTGGGGACCAGCAATCAGCCCCAGCATTTT. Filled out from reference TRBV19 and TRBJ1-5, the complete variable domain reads DGGITQSPKYLFRKEGQNVTLSCEQNLNHDAMYWYRQDPGQGLRLIYYSQIVNDFQKGDIAEGYSVSREKKESFPLTVTSAQKNPTAFYLCASSGLGTSNQPQHFGDGTRLSIL.

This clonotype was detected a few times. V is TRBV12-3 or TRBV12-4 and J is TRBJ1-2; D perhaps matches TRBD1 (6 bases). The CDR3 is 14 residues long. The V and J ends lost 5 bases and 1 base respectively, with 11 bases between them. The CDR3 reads CASSLQGFNYGYTF. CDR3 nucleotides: TGTGCCAGCAGTCTACAGGGTTTTAACTATGGCTACACCTTC.

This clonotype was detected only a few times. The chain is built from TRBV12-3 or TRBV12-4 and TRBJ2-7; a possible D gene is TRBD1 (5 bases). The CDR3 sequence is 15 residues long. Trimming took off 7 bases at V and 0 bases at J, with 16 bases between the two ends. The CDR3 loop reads CASTLQGGLSYEQYF. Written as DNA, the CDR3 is TGTGCCAGCACCCTCCAGGGTGGCCTCTCCTACGAGCAGTACTTC.

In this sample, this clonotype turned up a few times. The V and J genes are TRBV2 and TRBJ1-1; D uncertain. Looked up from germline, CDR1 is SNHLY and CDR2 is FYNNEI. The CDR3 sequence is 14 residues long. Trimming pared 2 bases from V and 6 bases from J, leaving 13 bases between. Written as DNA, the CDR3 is TGTGCCAGCAGTGAACTAAGGAAGGTCGCTGAAGCTTTCTTT. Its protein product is CASSELRKVAEAFF.

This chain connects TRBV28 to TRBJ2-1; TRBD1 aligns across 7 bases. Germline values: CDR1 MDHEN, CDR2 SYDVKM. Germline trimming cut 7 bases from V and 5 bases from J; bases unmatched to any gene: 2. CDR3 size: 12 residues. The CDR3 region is CASTGQDNEQFF. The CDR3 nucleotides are TGTGCCAGCACCGGACAGGACAATGAGCAGTTCTTC.

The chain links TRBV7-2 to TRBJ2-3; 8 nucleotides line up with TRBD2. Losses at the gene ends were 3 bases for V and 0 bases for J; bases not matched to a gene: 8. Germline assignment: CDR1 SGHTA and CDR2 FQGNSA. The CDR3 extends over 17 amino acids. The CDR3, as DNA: TGTGCCAGCAGCTTCCCCAAGCGGGAGCCCAGCACAGATACGCAGTATTTT. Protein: CASSFPKREPSTDTQYF.

CDR3 bases: TGTGCCATCAGTGGGGCTCCCTCGAGGAACACTGAAGCTTTCTTT. Protein sequence: CAISGAPSRNTEAFF. The chain is built from TRBV10-3 and TRBJ1-1; no reliable D call. Trimming took 4 bases from V and 1 from J, leaving 13 bases between them. CDR1 and CDR2 (germline): ENHRY, SYGVKD. The CDR3 runs to 15 residues.

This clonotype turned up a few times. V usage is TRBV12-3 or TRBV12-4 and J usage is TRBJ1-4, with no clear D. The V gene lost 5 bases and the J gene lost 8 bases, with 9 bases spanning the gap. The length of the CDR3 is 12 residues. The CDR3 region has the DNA TGTGCCAGCAGTCGTCGGGTGGAAAAACTGTTTTTT. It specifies CASSRRVEKLFF.

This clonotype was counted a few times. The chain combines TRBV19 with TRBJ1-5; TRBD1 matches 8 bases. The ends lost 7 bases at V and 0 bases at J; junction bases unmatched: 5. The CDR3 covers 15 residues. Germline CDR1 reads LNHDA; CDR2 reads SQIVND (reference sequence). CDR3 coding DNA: TGTGCCAGTACTCGACAGGGGAATAGCAATCAGCCCCAGCATTTT. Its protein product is CASTRQGNSNQPQHF.

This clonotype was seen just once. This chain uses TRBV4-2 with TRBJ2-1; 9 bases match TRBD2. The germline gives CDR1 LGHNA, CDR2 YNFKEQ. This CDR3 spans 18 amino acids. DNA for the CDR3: TGTTCCATCAGCGGACGCGGACTAGCGTCGAGCTCCTACAATGAGCAGTTCTTC. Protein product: CSISGRGLASSSYNEQFF.

Written as DNA, the CDR3 is TGTGCCATCAGTACCCGGACAGAGAAGAAATACGAGCAGTACTTC. Protein sequence: CAISTRTEKKYEQYF. The genes are TRBV10-3 and TRBJ2-7, with D possibly being TRBD1 (6 bases). Per germline, CDR1 ENHRY and CDR2 SYGVKD. This CDR3 is 15 amino acids long. V lost 5 bases to trimming and J lost 4 bases, with 18 bases between them.

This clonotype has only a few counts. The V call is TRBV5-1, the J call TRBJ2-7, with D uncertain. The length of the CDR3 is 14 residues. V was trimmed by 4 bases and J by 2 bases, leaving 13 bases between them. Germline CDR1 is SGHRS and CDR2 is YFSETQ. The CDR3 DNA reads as TGCGCCAGCAGCCCGGATGGAGTAACCTACGAGCAGTACTTC. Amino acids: CASSPDGVTYEQYF.

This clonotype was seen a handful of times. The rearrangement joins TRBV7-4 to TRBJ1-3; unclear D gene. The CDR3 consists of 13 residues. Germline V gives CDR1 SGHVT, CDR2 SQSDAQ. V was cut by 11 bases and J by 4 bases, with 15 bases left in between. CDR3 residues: CAGLGSGGNTIYF. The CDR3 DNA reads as TGTGCCGGACTAGGGTCGGGAGGAAACACCATATATTTT.

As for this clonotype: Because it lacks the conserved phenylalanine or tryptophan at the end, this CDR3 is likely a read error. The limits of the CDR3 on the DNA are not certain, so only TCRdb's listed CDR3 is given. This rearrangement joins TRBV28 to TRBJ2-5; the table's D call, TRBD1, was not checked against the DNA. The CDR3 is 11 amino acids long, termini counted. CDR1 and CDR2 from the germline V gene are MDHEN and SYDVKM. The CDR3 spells CASSSGGRSLY.

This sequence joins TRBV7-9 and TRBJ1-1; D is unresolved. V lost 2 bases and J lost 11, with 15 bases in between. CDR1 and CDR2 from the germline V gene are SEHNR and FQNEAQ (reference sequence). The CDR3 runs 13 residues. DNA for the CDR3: TGTGCCAGCAGCTTATCGTCAGGTCTCCACGCTTTCTTT. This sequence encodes CASSLSSGLHAFF.

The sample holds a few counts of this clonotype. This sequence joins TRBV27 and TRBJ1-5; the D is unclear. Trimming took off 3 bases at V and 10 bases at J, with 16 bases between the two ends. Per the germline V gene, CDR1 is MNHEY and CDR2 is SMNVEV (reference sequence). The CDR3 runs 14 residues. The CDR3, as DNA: TGTGCCAGCAGTTTTCGGCGGGGAATGTATCCCCAGCATTTT. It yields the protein CASSFRRGMYPQHF.

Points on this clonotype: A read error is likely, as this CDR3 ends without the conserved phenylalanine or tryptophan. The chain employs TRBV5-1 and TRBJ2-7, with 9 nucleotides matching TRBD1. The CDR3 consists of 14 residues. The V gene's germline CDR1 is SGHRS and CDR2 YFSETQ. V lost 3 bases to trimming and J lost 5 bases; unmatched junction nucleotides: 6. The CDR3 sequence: CASSSSGQGHEQYL. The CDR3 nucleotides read TGCGCCAGCAGCTCTTCGGGACAGGGCCACGAGCAGTACTTA.

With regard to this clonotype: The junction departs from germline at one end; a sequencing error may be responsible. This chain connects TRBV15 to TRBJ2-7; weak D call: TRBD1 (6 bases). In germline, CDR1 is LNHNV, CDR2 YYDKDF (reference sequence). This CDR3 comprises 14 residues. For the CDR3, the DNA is TGTGCCACCAGCAGGGAGACAGGCTACTACGAGAAGTACTTC. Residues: CATSRETGYYEKYF.

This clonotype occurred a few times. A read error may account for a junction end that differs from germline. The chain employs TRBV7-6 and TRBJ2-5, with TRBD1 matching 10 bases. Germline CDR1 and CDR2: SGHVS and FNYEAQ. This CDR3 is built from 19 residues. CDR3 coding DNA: TGTGCTAGCAGCTTAGCCATCCACGCGGGACAGGGGAGTCGAGAGACCCAGTACTTC. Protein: CASSLAIHAGQGSRETQYF. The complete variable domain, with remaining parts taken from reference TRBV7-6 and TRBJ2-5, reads GAGVSQSPRYKVTKRGQDVALRCDPISGHVSLYWYRQALGQGPEFLTYFNYEAQQDKSGLPNDRFSAERPEGSISTLTIQRTEQRDSAMYRCASSLAIHAGQGSRETQYFGPGTRLLVL.

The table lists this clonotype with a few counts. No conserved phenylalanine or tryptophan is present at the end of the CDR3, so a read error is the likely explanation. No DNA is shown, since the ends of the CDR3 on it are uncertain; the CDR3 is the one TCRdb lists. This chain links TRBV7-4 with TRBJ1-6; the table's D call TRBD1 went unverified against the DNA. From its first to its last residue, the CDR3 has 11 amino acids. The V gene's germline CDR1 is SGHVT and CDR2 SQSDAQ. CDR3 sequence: CASSPGQGLVI.